What follows is one T cell receptor beta chain and its context. The V and J ends lost 1 base and 4 bases, in that order; junction bases with no gene match: 5. Germline V lookup: CDR1 LGHDT, CDR2 YNNKEL (reference sequence). The CDR3 loop spans 15 amino acids. This sample stems from a study of T-cell memory formation after mild COVID-19. TCRdb fed the 5' RACE reads into MiXCR, producing one record per CDR3 protein. The table lists a few hundred thousand distinct CDR3 sequences, approximately 14% of them singletons. The TCR was taken from a man aged 18 to 30 who had mild COVID-19 (a few samples of this study predate the infection). Cell type and time point are not known. The chain uses TRBV3-1 and TRBJ2-5, with TRBD2 matching over 8 bases. The sequencing sample was made of PBMCs or a T cell subset sorted from them (not recorded which). The chain's CDR3 is CASSQVREGGETQYF. The CDR3 nucleotides read TGTGCCAGCAGCCAAGTTCGGGAGGGGGGAGAGACCCAGTACTTC.